This T cell receptor (beta chain) was captured in a study of shared clonotypes between healthy human individuals. Donors included only healthy HIV-negative adults lacking recent acute infections or vaccinations. Method: immunoSEQ multiplex PCR; TCRdb's copy keeps in-frame clones and lacks some. Among around 530,000 clones listed, roughly 79% were seen once. Germline V gene data show CDR1 as MNHNS and CDR2 as SASEGT. This CDR3 contains 13 residues. The V gene end was trimmed by 0 bases and the J gene end by 8 bases; junction bases not matched to a gene: 2. The genes are TRBV6-1 and TRBJ1-2; 8 bases line up with TRBD1. Sequencing used PBMCs. This sequence originates from a woman aged 40 to 50 in good health. Some clones in this sample may be carry-over from other donors' samples. This CDR3 reads CASSEADREGYTF. In DNA form, the CDR3 reads TGTGCCAGCAGTGAAGCGGACAGGGAGGGCTACACCTTC.